This T cell receptor (beta chain) emerged from a study of T-cell memory formation after mild COVID-19. Study findings and constraints: CD4/CD8 balance held among clones contracting day 15 to 85, and later expanders leaned CD4+. There was no confirmation that second-wave clones peaking on day 37 were SARS-CoV-2 specific.

Concerning this clonotype itself: Its antigen is as yet unknown.

The CDR3 extends over 15 amino acids. Trimming took 2 bases from V and 6 from J, leaving 13 bases between them. Germline V gene lookup returns CDR1 SNHLY and CDR2 FYNNEI. TCR alpha and TCR beta cDNA libraries with sample barcodes and UMIs came from 5'RACE using constant-segment primers. MiXCR, applied by TCRdb to the 5' RACE reads, yields one record per CDR3 protein. The sample lists approximately 250,000 distinct CDR3 sequences, under 20% occurring once. This chain connects TRBV2 to TRBJ2-2, with D possibly being TRBD1 (6 bases). The sample consisted of PBMCs or a T cell subset sorted from them (not recorded which). This receptor was taken from a man aged 18 to 29 who had mild COVID-19 (a few samples of this study predate the infection). Cell type and time point are not known. In nucleotides, the CDR3 is TGTGCCAGCAGTGAACAGGGCCAGGGGTCCGGGGAGCTGTTTTTT. This encodes CASSEQGQGSGELFF.